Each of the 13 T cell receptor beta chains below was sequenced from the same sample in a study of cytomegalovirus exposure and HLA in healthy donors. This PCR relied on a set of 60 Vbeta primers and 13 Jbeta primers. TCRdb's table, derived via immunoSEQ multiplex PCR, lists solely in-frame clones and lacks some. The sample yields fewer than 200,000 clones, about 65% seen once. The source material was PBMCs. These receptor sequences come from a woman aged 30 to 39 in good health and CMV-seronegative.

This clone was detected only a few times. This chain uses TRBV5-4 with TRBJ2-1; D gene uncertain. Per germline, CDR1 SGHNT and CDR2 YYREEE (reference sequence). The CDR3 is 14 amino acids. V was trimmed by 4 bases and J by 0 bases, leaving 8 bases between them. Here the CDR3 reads CASSQSSSYNEQFF. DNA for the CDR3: TGTGCCAGCAGCCAATCGAGCTCCTACAATGAGCAGTTCTTC.

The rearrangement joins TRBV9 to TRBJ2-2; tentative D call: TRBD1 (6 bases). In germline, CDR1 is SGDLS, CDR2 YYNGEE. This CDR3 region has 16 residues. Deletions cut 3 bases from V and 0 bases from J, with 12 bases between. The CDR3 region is CASSASGQPNTGELFF. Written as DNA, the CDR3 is TGTGCCAGCAGCGCTTCGGGACAACCGAACACCGGGGAGCTGTTTTTT.

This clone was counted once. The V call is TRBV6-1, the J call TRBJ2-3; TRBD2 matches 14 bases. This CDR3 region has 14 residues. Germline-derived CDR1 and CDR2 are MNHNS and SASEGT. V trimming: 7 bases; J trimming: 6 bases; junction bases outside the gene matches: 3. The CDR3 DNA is TGTGCCAGCACTCGGACTAGCGGGAGGGATACGCAGTATTTT. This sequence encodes CASTRTSGRDTQYF.

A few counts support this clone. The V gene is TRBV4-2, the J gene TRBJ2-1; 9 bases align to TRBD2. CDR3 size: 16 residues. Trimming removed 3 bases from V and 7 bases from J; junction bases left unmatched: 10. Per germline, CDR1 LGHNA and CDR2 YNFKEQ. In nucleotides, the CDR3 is TGTGCCAGCAGCCACCTGGGCGGGAGGGAAGGAAATGAGCAGTTCTTC. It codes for CASSHLGGREGNEQFF.

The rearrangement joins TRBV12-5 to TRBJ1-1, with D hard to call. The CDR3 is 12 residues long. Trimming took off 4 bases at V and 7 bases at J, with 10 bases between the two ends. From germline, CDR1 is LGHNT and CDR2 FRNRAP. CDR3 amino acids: CASGWDGSEAFF. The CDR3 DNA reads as TGTGCTAGTGGTTGGGATGGGAGTGAAGCTTTCTTT.

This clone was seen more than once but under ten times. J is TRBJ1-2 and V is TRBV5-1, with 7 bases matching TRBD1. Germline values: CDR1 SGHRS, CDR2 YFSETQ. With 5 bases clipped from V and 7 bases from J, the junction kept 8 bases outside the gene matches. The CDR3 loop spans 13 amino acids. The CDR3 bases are TGCGCCAGCAGTTTAACAGGGGAAAGTGGCTACACCTTC. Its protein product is CASSLTGESGYTF.

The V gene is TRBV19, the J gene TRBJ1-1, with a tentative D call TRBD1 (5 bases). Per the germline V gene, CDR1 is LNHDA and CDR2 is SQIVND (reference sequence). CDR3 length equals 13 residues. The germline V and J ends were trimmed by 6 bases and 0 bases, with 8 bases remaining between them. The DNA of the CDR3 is TGTGCCAGTAGCAGGGAAGTGAACACTGAAGCTTTCTTT. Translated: CASSREVNTEAFF.

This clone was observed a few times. CDR3 in amino acids: CASSPGGVGNQPQHF. DNA of the CDR3: TGTGCCAGCAGCCCCGGGGGGGTTGGCAATCAGCCCCAGCATTTT. The chain carries TRBV7-8 and TRBJ1-5; D possibly corresponds to TRBD1 (5 bases). Germline V gene data show CDR1 as SGHVS and CDR2 as FQNEAQ. The CDR3 contains 15 residues. V dropped 5 bases and J dropped 2 bases, with 13 bases sitting between them.

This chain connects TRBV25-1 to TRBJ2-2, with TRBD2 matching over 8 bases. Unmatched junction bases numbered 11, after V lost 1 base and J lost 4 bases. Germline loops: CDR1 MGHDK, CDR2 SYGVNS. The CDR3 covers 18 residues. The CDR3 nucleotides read TGTGCCAGCAGTGAATTTTCTCTGGGGCGGGAGGTCACCGGGGAGCTGTTTTTT. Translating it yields CASSEFSLGREVTGELFF.

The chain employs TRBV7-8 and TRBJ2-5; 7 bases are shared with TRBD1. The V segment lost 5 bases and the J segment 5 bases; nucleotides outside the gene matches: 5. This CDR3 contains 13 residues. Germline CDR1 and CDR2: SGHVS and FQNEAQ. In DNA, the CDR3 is TGTGCCAGCAGCCCGAACAGGGGCGAGACCCAGTACTTC. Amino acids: CASSPNRGETQYF.

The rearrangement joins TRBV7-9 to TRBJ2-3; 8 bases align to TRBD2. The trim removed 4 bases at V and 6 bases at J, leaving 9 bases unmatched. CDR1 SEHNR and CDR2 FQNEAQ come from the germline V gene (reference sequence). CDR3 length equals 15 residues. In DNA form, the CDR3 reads TGTGCCAGCAGCTACTCCGGGACTAGTGAGGATACGCAGTATTTT. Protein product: CASSYSGTSEDTQYF. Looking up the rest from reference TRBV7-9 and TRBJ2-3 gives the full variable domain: DTGVSQNPRHKITKRGQNVTFRCDPISEHNRLYWYRQTLGQGPEFLTYFQNEAQLEKSRLLSDRFSAERPKGSFSTLEIQRTEQGDSAMYLCASSYSGTSEDTQYFGPGTRLTVL.

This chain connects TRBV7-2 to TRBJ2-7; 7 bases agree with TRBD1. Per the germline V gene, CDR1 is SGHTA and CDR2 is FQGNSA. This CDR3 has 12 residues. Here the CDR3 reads CASSPAGTEPFV. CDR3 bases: TGTGCCAGCAGCCCCGCCGGGACAGAACCTTTCGTT.

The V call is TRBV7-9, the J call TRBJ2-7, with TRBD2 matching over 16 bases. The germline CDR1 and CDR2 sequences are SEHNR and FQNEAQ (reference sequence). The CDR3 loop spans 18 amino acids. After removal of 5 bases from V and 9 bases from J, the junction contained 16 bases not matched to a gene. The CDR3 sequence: CASSETGLAGGSDTRQYF. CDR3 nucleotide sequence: TGTGCCAGCAGCGAAACGGGACTAGCGGGAGGGTCGGACACTCGGCAGTACTTC. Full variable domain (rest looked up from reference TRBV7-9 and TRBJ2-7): DTGVSQNPRHKITKRGQNVTFRCDPISEHNRLYWYRQTLGQGPEFLTYFQNEAQLEKSRLLSDRFSAERPKGSFSTLEIQRTEQGDSAMYLCASSETGLAGGSDTRQYFGPGTRLTVT.